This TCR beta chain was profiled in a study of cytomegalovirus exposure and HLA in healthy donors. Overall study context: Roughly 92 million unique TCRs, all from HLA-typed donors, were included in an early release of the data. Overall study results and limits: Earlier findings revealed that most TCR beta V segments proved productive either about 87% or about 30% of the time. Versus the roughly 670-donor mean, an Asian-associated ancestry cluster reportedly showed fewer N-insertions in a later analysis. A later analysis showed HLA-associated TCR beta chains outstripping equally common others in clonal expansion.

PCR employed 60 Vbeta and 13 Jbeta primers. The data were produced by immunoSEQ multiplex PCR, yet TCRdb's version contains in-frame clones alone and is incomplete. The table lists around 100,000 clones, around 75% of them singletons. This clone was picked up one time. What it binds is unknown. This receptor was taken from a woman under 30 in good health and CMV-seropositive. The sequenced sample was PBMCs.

CDR3 residues: CASSQEGGDSLYRRQYF. The CDR3, as DNA: TGCGCCAGCAGCCAAGAGGGTGGGGACAGCCTCTACCGAAGGCAGTACTTC. The chain recombines TRBV4-1 with TRBJ2-7, with 7 positions matching TRBD1. This CDR3 is built from 17 residues. V shed 0 bases, J shed 9 bases, and the junction held 17 bases outside the gene matches. Germline values: CDR1 MGHRA, CDR2 YSYEKL.